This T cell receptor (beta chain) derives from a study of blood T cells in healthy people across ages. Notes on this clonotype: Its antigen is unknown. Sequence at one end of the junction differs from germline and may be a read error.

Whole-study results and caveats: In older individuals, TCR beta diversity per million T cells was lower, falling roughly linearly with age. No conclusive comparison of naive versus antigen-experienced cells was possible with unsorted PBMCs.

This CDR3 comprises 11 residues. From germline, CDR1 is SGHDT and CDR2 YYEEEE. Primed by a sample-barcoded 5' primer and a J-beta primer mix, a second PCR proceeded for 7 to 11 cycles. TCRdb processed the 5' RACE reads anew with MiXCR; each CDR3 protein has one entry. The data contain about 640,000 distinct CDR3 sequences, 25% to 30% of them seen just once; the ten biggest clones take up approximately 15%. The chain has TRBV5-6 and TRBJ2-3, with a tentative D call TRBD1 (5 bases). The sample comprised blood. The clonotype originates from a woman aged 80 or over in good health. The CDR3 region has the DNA TGTGCCAGCAGCACAACAGGTACGCAGTATTTT. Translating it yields CASSTTGTQYF.